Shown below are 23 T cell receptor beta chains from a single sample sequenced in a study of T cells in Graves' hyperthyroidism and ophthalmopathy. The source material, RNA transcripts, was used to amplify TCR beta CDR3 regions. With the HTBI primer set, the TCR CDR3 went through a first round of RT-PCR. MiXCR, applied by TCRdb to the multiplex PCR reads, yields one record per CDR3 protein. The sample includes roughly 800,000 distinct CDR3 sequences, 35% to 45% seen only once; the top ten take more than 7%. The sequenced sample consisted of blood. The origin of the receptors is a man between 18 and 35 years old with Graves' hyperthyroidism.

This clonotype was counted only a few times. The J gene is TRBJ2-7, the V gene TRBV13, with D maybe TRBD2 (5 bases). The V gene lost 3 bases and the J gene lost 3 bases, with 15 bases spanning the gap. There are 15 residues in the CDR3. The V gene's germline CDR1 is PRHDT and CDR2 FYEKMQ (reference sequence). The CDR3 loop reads CASSFAFGLLYEQYF. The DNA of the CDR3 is TGTGCCAGCAGCTTTGCATTTGGACTCCTCTACGAGCAGTACTTC.

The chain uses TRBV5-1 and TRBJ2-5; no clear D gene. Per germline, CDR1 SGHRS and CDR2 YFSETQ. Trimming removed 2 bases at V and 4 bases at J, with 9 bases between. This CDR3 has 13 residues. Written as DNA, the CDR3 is TGCGCCAGCAGCTTAGAGGTCGTAGAGACCCAGTACTTC. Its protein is CASSLEVVETQYF.

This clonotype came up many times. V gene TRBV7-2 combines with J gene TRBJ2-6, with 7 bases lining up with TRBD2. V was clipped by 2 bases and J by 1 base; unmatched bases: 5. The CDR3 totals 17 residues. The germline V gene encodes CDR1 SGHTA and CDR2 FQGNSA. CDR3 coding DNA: TGTGCCAGCAGCTTATTCAGCGGGACTTCTGGGGCCAACGTCCTGACTTTC. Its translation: CASSLFSGTSGANVLTF.

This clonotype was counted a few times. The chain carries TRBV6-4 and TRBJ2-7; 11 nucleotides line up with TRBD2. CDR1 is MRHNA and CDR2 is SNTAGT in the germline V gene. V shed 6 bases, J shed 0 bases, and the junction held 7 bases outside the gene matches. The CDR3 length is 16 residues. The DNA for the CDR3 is TGTGCCAGCAGGGTCGATGGACTAGCGGGCTCCTACGAGCAGTACTTC. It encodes CASRVDGLAGSYEQYF.

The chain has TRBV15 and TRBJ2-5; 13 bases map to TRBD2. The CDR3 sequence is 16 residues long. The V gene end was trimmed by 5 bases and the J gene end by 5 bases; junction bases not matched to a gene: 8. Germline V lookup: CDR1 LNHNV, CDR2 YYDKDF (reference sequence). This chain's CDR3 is CATSGSTSGRTETQYF. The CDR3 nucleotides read TGTGCCACCAGCGGTTCGACTAGCGGGAGGACGGAGACCCAGTACTTC.

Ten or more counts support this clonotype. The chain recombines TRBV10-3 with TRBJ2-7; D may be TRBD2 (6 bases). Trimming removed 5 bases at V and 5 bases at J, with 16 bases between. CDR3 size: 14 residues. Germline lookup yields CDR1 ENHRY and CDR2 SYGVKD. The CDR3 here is CAISPGSYGDEQYF. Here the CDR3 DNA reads TGTGCCATCAGTCCCGGGAGTTACGGCGACGAGCAGTACTTC.

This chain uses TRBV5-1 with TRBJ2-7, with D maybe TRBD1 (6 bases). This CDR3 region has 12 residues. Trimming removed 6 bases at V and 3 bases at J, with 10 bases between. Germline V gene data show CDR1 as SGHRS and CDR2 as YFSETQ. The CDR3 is CASKAGVYEQYF. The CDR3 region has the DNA TGCGCCAGCAAAGCAGGGGTCTACGAGCAGTACTTC.

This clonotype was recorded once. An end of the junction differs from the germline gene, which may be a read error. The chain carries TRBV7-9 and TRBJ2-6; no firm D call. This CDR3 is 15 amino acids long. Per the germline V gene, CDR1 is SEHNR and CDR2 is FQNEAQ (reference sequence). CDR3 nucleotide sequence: TGTGCCGGCAGCAACAGCCACTCTGGGGCCAACGTCCTGACTTTC. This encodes CAGSNSHSGANVLTF.

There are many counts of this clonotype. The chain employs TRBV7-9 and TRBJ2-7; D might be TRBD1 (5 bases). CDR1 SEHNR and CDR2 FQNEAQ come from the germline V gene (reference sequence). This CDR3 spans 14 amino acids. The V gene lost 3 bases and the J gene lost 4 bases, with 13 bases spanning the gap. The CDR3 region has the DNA TGTGCCAGCAGCTTCCAGGGTGCGGTTTACGAGCAGTACTTC. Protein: CASSFQGAVYEQYF.

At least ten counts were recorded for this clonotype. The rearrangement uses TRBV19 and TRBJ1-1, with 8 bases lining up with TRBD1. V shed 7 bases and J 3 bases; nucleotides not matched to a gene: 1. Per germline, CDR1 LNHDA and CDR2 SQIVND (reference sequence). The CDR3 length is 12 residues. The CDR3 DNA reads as TGTGCCAGTAAGGGACAGGACACTGAAGCTTTCTTT. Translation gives CASKGQDTEAFF.

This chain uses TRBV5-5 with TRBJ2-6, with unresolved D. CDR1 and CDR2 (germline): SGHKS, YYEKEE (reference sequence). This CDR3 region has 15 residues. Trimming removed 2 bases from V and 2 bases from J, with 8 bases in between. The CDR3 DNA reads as TGTGCCAGCAGCTTAGTGAGGACTGGGGCCAACGTCCTGACTTTC. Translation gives CASSLVRTGANVLTF.

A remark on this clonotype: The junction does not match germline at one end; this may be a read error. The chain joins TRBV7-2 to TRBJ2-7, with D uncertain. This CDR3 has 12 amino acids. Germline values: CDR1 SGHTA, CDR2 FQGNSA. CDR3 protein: CASSSPLLEQCF. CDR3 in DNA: TGTGCCAGCAGCTCCCCACTATTGGAGCAGTGCTTC.

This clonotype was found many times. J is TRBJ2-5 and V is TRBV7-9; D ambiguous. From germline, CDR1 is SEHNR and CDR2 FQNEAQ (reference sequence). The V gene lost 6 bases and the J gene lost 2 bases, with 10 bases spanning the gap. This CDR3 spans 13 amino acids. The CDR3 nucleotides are TGTGCCAGCAGTCAAGAAGGACAAGAGACCCAGTACTTC. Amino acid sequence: CASSQEGQETQYF. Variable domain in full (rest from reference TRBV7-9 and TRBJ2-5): DTGVSQNPRHKITKRGQNVTFRCDPISEHNRLYWYRQTLGQGPEFLTYFQNEAQLEKSRLLSDRFSAERPKGSFSTLEIQRTEQGDSAMYLCASSQEGQETQYFGPGTRLLVL.

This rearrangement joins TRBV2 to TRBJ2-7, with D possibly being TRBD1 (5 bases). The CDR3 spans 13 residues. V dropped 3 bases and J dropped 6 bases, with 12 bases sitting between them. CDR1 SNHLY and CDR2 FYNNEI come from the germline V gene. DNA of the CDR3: TGTGCCAGCAGTGATGGCAGGGCAGCCGAGCAGTACTTC. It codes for CASSDGRAAEQYF.

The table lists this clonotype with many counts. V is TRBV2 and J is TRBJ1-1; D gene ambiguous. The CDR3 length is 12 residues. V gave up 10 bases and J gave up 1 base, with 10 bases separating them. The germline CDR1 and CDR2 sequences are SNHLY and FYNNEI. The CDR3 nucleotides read TGTGCCACCGCCAGAAGGAACACTGAAGCTTTCTTT. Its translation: CATARRNTEAFF.

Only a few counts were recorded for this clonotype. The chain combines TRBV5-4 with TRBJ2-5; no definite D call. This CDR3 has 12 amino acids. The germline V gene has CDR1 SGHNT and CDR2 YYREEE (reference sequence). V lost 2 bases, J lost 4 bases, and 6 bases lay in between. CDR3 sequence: CASSFWSETQYF. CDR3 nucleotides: TGTGCCAGCAGCTTTTGGTCAGAGACCCAGTACTTC.

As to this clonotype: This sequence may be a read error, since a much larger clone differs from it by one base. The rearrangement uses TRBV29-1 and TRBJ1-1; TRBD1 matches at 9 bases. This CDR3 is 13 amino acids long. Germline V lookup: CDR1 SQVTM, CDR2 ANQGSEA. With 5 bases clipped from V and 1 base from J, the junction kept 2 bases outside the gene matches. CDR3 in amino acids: CSVSTGGNTEAFF. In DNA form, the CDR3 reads TGCAGCGTTTCGACAGGGGGGAACACTGAAGCTTTCTTT.

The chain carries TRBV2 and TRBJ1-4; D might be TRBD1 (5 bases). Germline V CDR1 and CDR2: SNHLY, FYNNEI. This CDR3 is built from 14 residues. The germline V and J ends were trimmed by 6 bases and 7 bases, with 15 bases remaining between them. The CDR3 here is CASSGRGAVEKLFF. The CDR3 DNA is TGTGCCAGCAGCGGTAGGGGCGCCGTTGAAAAACTGTTTTTT.

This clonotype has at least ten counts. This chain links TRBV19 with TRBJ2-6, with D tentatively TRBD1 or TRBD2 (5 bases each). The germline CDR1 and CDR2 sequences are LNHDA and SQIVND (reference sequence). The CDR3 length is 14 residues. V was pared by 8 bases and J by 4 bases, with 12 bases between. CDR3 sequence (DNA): TGTGCCAGTTCCAAAGGGGAGGGGGCCAACGTCCTGACTTTC. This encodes CASSKGEGANVLTF.

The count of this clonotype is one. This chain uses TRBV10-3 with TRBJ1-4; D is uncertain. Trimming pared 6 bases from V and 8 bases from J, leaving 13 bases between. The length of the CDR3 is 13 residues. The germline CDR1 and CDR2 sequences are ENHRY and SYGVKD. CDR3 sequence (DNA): TGTGCCATCAGACCCCGGGCCGGCGAAAAACTGTTTTTT. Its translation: CAIRPRAGEKLFF.

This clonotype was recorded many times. The CDR3 sequence: CASSPRDSNSPLHF. DNA of the CDR3: TGTGCCAGCAGTCCCCGGGACAGCAATTCACCCCTCCACTTT. The V and J genes are TRBV6-5 and TRBJ1-6; 7 positions agree with TRBD1. The germline V gene has CDR1 MNHEY and CDR2 SVGAGI. V lost 5 bases and J lost 7; bases outside the gene matches: 5. This CDR3 spans 14 amino acids.

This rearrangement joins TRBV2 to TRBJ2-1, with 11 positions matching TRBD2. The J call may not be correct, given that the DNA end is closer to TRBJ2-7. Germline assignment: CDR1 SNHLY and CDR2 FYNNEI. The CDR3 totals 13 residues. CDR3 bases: TGTGCCAGGGGGCGTAGCGGGAGGGACGAGCAGTACTTC. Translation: CARGRSGRDEQYF.

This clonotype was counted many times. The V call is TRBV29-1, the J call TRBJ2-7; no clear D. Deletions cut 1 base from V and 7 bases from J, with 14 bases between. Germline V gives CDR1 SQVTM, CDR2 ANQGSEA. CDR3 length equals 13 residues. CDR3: CSVEGTEISEQYF. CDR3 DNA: TGCAGCGTTGAAGGGACCGAGATTTCGGAGCAGTACTTC.